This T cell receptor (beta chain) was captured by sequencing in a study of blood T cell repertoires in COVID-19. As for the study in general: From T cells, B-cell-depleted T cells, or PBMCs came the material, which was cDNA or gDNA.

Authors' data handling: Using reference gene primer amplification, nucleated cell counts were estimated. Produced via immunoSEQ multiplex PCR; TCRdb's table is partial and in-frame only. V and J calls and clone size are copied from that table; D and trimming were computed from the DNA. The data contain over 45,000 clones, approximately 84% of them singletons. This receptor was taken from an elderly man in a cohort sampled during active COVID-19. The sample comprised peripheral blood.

The CDR3 bases are TGTGCCAGCAGCCAAGATAGTGAAGGTGGCCTAGCGGGGTTGGAGACCCAGTACTTC. Translated: CASSQDSEGGLAGLETQYF. The chain has TRBV3-1 (or the pseudogene TRBV3-2) and TRBJ2-5, with 9 positions matching TRBD2. Trimming took 0 bases from V and 5 from J; bases not matched to a gene: 16. Germline CDR1 is LGHDT and CDR2 is YNNKEL (reference sequence). This CDR3 comprises 19 residues.